Listed below are T cell receptor beta chains from one sample, sequenced in a study of blood T cell repertoires in COVID-19. Generated by immunoSEQ multiplex PCR, the TCRdb table keeps only in-frame clones and is missing some. There are roughly 330,000 clones in the sample; approximately 88% occur only once, and 4% lies in the top ten. The sequenced sample was peripheral blood. The receptors stem from a woman between 50 and 59 years old with active or convalescent COVID-19. Both conserved end residues are part of each CDR3. Fields, in order: V gene, J gene, D gene, clone size, CDR3 DNA, CDR3 protein. A D gene is named only where the DNA matches it firmly. Only part of the rows carry a size: once, few, many, or a class if the clone is expanded.

V: TRBV28; J: TRBJ1-1; D: .; size: .; DNA: TGTGCCAGCAGTCATTTGGCAGGAGGGAACACTGAAGCTTTCTTT; CDR3: CASSHLAGGNTEAFF
V: TRBV29-1; J: TRBJ2-2; D: TRBD2; size: .; DNA: TGCAGCGTTGTCCCTATGACTAGCGGGGGGCACACCGGGGAGCTGTTTTTT; CDR3: CSVVPMTSGGHTGELFF
V: TRBV28; J: TRBJ1-1; D: TRBD1; size: few; DNA: TGTGCCACCAATACAGGGGGCTTGAGTGAAGCTTTCTTT; CDR3: CATNTGGLSEAFF
V: TRBV4-1; J: TRBJ1-2; D: .; size: .; DNA: TGCGCCAGCAGCCACAGAGGGATTCACTATGGCTACACCTTC; CDR3: CASSHRGIHYGYTF
V: TRBV27; J: TRBJ1-2; D: .; size: .; DNA: TGTGCCAGCAGTTTTTTAGGGACACCTAACGGCTACACCTTC; CDR3: CASSFLGTPNGYTF
V: TRBV7-9; J: TRBJ1-2; D: TRBD1; size: once; DNA: TGTGCCAGCAGCCTTCAGGGGGATGCCTATGGCTACACCTTC; CDR3: CASSLQGDAYGYTF
V: TRBV5-1; J: TRBJ2-1; D: TRBD1; size: once; DNA: TGCGCCAGCAACCTCCGGGACAGGGGTTTGAATGAGCAGTTCTTC; CDR3: CASNLRDRGLNEQFF
V: TRBV19; J: TRBJ2-5; D: .; size: .; DNA: TGTGCCAGTAGTATTGGGTCAGGGGAAGAGACCCAGTACTTC; CDR3: CASSIGSGEETQYF
V: TRBV7-6; J: TRBJ2-3; D: TRBD2; size: .; DNA: TGTGCCAGCAGCTTGACTAGCGGGAGGGACACAGATACGCAGTATTTT; CDR3: CASSLTSGRDTDTQYF
V: TRBV3-1/TRBV3-2; J: TRBJ2-1; D: TRBD2; size: .; DNA: TGTGCCAGCAGCCGTAGCGGGGGGGCCTACAATGAGCAGTTCTTC; CDR3: CASSRSGGAYNEQFF
V: TRBV27; J: TRBJ2-7; D: .; size: .; DNA: TGTGCCAGCAGTTTCAGGCCCATAAATTACGAGCAGTACTTC; CDR3: CASSFRPINYEQYF
V: TRBV19; J: TRBJ1-4; D: TRBD1; size: .; DNA: TGTGCCAGTAACTCCTTAGGTGGGGACAGGGCTGAAAAACTGTTTTTT; CDR3: CASNSLGGDRAEKLFF
V: TRBV6-2/TRBV6-3; J: TRBJ2-7; D: .; size: once; DNA: TGTGCCAGCAGTTACATAGGGAGAGGGTTCGAGCAGTACTTC; CDR3: CASSYIGRGFEQYF
V: TRBV3-1/TRBV3-2; J: TRBJ1-3; D: .; size: .; DNA: TGTGCCAGCAGCCAAGTGGGGGCGCGCTTTGAAAACACCATATATTTT; CDR3: CASSQVGARFENTIYF
V: TRBV30; J: TRBJ2-3; D: .; size: once; DNA: TGTGCCTGGAGGATACTAGCAACAGATACGCAGTATTTT; CDR3: CAWRILATDTQYF
V: TRBV6-6; J: TRBJ2-7; D: TRBD2; size: .; DNA: TGTGCCAGCAGTCCTACTAGCGGGAGCTACGAGCAGTACTTC; CDR3: CASSPTSGSYEQYF
V: TRBV3-1/TRBV3-2; J: TRBJ2-3; D: TRBD1; size: .; DNA: TGTGCCAGCAGCCAAATCCAGGGGGTGAGCACAGATACGCAGTATTTT; CDR3: CASSQIQGVSTDTQYF